Below are 29 T cell receptor beta chains sequenced from a single sample in a study of blood T cell repertoires in COVID-19. Some clones are missing from TCRdb's copy, which holds only in-frame ones; the method was immunoSEQ multiplex PCR. The sample has under 300,000 clones, under 90% seen once. Sequencing input: peripheral blood. The receptors shown here come from a woman aged 55-75 years with active or convalescent COVID-19.

This clone has only a few counts. The rearrangement joins TRBV28 to TRBJ1-1; D is unclear. V shed 3 bases and J shed 13 bases, with 12 bases lying between them. The length of the CDR3 is 11 residues. Germline lookup yields CDR1 MDHEN and CDR2 SYDVKM. The CDR3 DNA is TGTGCCAGCAGTTTTGCCCCCGCGGTTTTCTTT. Encoded protein: CASSFAPAVFF. The whole variable domain, filled in from reference TRBV28 and TRBJ1-1, reads DVKVTQSSRYLVKRTGEKVFLECVQDMDHENMFWYRQDPGLGLRLIYFSYDVKMKEKGDIPEGYSVSREKKERFSLILESASTNQTSMYLCASSFAPAVFFGQGTRLTVV.

The rearrangement joins TRBV19 to TRBJ1-1; 10 nucleotides align to TRBD1. The trim removed 7 bases at V and 4 bases at J, leaving 15 bases unmatched. Germline V gene lookup returns CDR1 LNHDA and CDR2 SQIVND (reference sequence). The CDR3 spans 17 residues. CDR3 sequence (DNA): TGTGCCAGTACCACGACCCCCACGACAGGGGGCGGCACTGAAGCTTTCTTT. Translation gives CASTTTPTTGGGTEAFF.

J is TRBJ1-3 and V is TRBV7-9; possibly TRBD1 for D (6 bases). The CDR3 has 17 amino acids. Germline CDR1 SEHNR, CDR2 FQNEAQ (reference sequence). V shed 2 bases and J shed 1 base, with 15 bases lying between them. In DNA, the CDR3 is TGTGCCAGCAGCTTATACCCCAGGGGCAGGTCTGGAAACACCATATATTTT. This encodes CASSLYPRGRSGNTIYF.

In nucleotides, the CDR3 is TGTGCTAGTGGTCCCTCACAGGGCAATGAGCAGTTCTTC. It encodes CASGPSQGNEQFF. The chain recombines TRBV12-5 with TRBJ2-1; a possible D gene is TRBD1 (6 bases). V shed 5 bases and J shed 6 bases, with 11 bases lying between them. There are 13 residues in the CDR3. Germline CDR1 reads LGHNT; CDR2 reads FRNRAP.

J is TRBJ1-2 and V is TRBV6-5; 8 bases fit TRBD1. Per the germline V gene, CDR1 is MNHEY and CDR2 is SVGAGI. The CDR3 sequence is 14 residues long. The V segment lost 5 bases and the J segment 1 base; nucleotides outside the gene matches: 3. CDR3 residues: CASSRGQVNYGYTF. CDR3 nucleotide sequence: TGTGCCAGCAGTCGGGGACAGGTTAACTATGGCTACACCTTC.

Turning to this clone: The germline gene is not matched at one end of the junction; a read error may be the cause. The rearrangement joins TRBV15 to TRBJ1-1; no definite D call. CDR1 and CDR2 from the germline V gene are LNHNV and YYDKDF (reference sequence). The CDR3 contains 14 residues. CDR3 in DNA: TGTGTCACCAGCAGAGAGAGGAGTAACACTGAAGCTTTCTTT. It yields the protein CVTSRERSNTEAFF. Together with reference TRBV15 and TRBJ1-1, the CDR3 gives the full variable domain: DAMVIQNPRYQVTQFGKPVTLSCSQTLNHNVMYWYQQKSSQAPKLLFHYYDKDFNNEADTPDNFQSRRPNTSFCFLDIRSPGLGDTAMYLCVTSRERSNTEAFFGQGTRLTVV.

The genes are TRBV9 and TRBJ1-2; D possibly corresponds to TRBD1 (5 bases). V lost 0 bases and J lost 6, with 15 bases in between. Germline V CDR1 and CDR2: SGDLS, YYNGEE. This CDR3 is built from 15 residues. CDR3 in amino acids: CASSVVGGVSDGYTF. CDR3 nucleotide sequence: TGTGCCAGCAGCGTAGTCGGAGGGGTTTCGGATGGCTACACCTTC. Looking up the rest from reference TRBV9 and TRBJ1-2 gives the full variable domain: DSGVTQTPKHLITATGQRVTLRCSPRSGDLSVYWYQQSLDQGLQFLIQYYNGEERAKGNILERFSAQQFPDLHSELNLSSLELGDSALYFCASSVVGGVSDGYTFGSGTRLTVV.

The V gene is TRBV18, the J gene TRBJ1-3; D unresolved. Trimming left V 4 bases short and J 4 bases short, with 8 bases between. The CDR3 is 13 amino acids. Germline V gives CDR1 KGHSH, CDR2 LQKENI. The CDR3 DNA sequence: TGTGCCAGCTCACTACTGGAGGGAAACACCATATATTTT. It specifies CASSLLEGNTIYF.

V and J are TRBV15 and TRBJ2-5, with TRBD2 matching over 11 bases. CDR1 and CDR2 (germline): LNHNV, YYDKDF (reference sequence). J gave up 2 bases and V 4 bases, and 6 bases lay outside the gene matches. The CDR3 is 16 amino acids. DNA for the CDR3: TGTGCCACCAGCACACTTAGCGGGGGGGCGCAAGAGACCCAGTACTTC. Protein sequence: CATSTLSGGAQETQYF.

This clone was picked up many times. The chain is built from TRBV29-1 and TRBJ2-1; perhaps TRBD2 as D (7 bases). The CDR3 runs to 14 residues. CDR1 SQVTM and CDR2 ANQGSEA come from the germline V gene. V lost 5 bases and J 9 bases, leaving 20 bases between the germline ends. The CDR3 is CSVLGSQGRGEQFF. CDR3 in DNA: TGCAGCGTTCTCGGGAGCCAGGGGAGGGGTGAGCAGTTCTTC.

This clone was detected only a few times. This sequence joins TRBV7-8 and TRBJ1-2, with a weak D call TRBD1 (6 bases). V was shortened by 1 base and J by 4 bases, with 16 bases between the two germline ends. This CDR3 is built from 16 residues. CDR1 is SGHVS and CDR2 is FQNEAQ in the germline V gene. CDR3 amino acids: CASSLGGGRTLYGYTF. The DNA of the CDR3 is TGTGCCAGCAGCTTAGGCGGGGGCAGGACTCTCTATGGCTACACCTTC.

Of note for this clone: The sample has other DNA sequences that encode this CDR3 too. The V and J genes are TRBV7-9 and TRBJ1-1; D is possibly TRBD1 (5 bases). The germline V gene encodes CDR1 SEHNR and CDR2 FQNEAQ (reference sequence). The CDR3 is 14 amino acids. V lost 0 bases and J 1 base, leaving 6 bases between the germline ends. CDR3 nucleotide sequence: TGTGCCAGCAGCTTAGCGCAGGGGAACACTGAAGCTTTCTTT. This gives the protein CASSLAQGNTEAFF.

The chain employs TRBV30 and TRBJ1-1; no clear D. The CDR3 loop spans 12 amino acids. V lost 3 bases and J lost 7, with 12 bases in between. The germline CDR1 and CDR2 sequences are GTSNPN and SVGIG (reference sequence). The CDR3 protein is CAWSWAVSEAFF. As DNA, the CDR3 is TGTGCCTGGAGCTGGGCAGTGAGTGAAGCTTTCTTT.

This clone has only a few counts. The CDR3 nucleotides read TGTGCCAGCAGCTTAGGGCAGCACGGGGGGGCTGGCTACAATGAGCAGTTCTTC. Translated, it gives CASSLGQHGGAGYNEQFF. The rearrangement joins TRBV13 to TRBJ2-1; 8 bases are a match to TRBD2. Trimming cost V 0 bases and J 3 bases; bases outside gene matches: 10. This CDR3 has 18 residues. Germline CDR1 PRHDT, CDR2 FYEKMQ (reference sequence).

The chain links TRBV6-1 to TRBJ1-2; TRBD1 matches at 9 bases. Germline values: CDR1 MNHNS, CDR2 SASEGT. J gave up 1 base and V 4 bases, and 10 bases lay outside the gene matches. The CDR3 runs to 17 residues. The DNA of the CDR3 is TGTGCCAGCAGTGGGGCCGGGACAGGGACGGATAACTATGGCTACACCTTC. Translated, it gives CASSGAGTGTDNYGYTF.

This clone has more than one count but fewer than ten. The rearrangement uses TRBV5-6 and TRBJ1-6; 8 nucleotides line up with TRBD1. The V gene's germline CDR1 is SGHDT and CDR2 YYEEEE. The CDR3 spans 15 residues. V dropped 0 bases and J dropped 5; count of bases not matched to a gene: 1. In DNA form, the CDR3 reads TGTGCCAGCAGCTTGGGGGACAGGCATAATTCACCCCTCCACTTT. Encoded protein: CASSLGDRHNSPLHF.

The chain recombines TRBV18 with TRBJ2-5, with TRBD1 matching over 7 bases. In germline, CDR1 is KGHSH, CDR2 LQKENI. Trimming took 0 bases from V and 0 from J; bases not matched to a gene: 1. The CDR3 totals 15 residues. This CDR3 is CASSPPGQHQETQYF. CDR3 DNA: TGTGCCAGCTCACCACCGGGACAGCACCAAGAGACCCAGTACTTC.

This chain joins TRBV4-2 and TRBJ2-7; D perhaps matches TRBD2 (6 bases). Trimming stripped 0 bases from V and 3 bases from J, with 18 bases between. The CDR3 is 17 amino acids. From germline, CDR1 is LGHNA and CDR2 YNFKEQ. CDR3 DNA: TGTGCCAGCAGCCAAGATGTGGGACTGATATTAAACTACGAGCAGTACTTC. It is translated as CASSQDVGLILNYEQYF.

The chain employs TRBV18 and TRBJ1-2; tentatively, D is TRBD1 (5 bases). The germline V and J ends were trimmed by 5 bases and 1 base, with 11 bases remaining between them. Germline CDR1 KGHSH, CDR2 LQKENI. The CDR3 is 14 amino acids. Here the CDR3 reads CASSGDRVNYGYTF. CDR3 bases: TGTGCCAGCTCAGGAGACAGAGTTAACTATGGCTACACCTTC.

This clone turned up a few times. The chain couples TRBV7-2 to TRBJ2-1, with 11 bases matching TRBD2. The CDR3 sequence is 18 residues long. Per germline, CDR1 SGHTA and CDR2 FQGNSA. V dropped 0 bases and J dropped 3; count of bases not matched to a gene: 7. The CDR3 sequence is CASSLAGLAGGHYNEQFF. For the CDR3, the DNA is TGTGCCAGCAGCTTAGCGGGGCTAGCGGGGGGTCACTACAATGAGCAGTTCTTC.

The V call is TRBV4-3, the J call TRBJ1-1; D may be TRBD1 (6 bases). CDR1 and CDR2 (germline): LGHNA, YSLEER. The CDR3 extends over 14 amino acids. Trimming stripped 0 bases from V and 6 bases from J, with 11 bases between. The CDR3 sequence is CASSQDPRGPEAFF. Here the CDR3 DNA reads TGCGCCAGCAGCCAAGATCCCAGGGGCCCTGAAGCTTTCTTT.

V gene TRBV5-1 combines with J gene TRBJ2-2; 9 positions match TRBD1. In germline, CDR1 is SGHRS, CDR2 YFSETQ. This CDR3 region has 16 residues. V shed 4 bases and J 0 bases; nucleotides not matched to a gene: 4. CDR3 DNA sequence: TGCGCCAGCAGCCCAGGGACAGGGTCGAACACCGGGGAGCTGTTTTTT. Translation gives CASSPGTGSNTGELFF.

The V and J genes are TRBV5-4 and TRBJ1-2; 7 bases match TRBD1. Germline V gives CDR1 SGHNT, CDR2 YYREEE (reference sequence). CDR3 length equals 15 residues. V lost 4 bases to trimming and J lost 6 bases; unmatched junction nucleotides: 12. CDR3 nucleotide sequence: TGTGCCAGCAGCCACCAGACTACAGGGGCGGATGGCTACACCTTC. This sequence encodes CASSHQTTGADGYTF.

The rearrangement links TRBV15 to TRBJ1-1, with D maybe TRBD1 (5 bases). CDR3 length equals 16 residues. V was trimmed by 5 bases and J by 1 base, leaving 17 bases between them. CDR1 is LNHNV and CDR2 is YYDKDF in the germline V gene (reference sequence). CDR3 sequence: CATSGNPRVWNTEAFF. In nucleotides, the CDR3 is TGTGCCACCAGCGGAAACCCCAGGGTTTGGAACACTGAAGCTTTCTTT.

The gene calls are TRBV4-2 and TRBJ2-7; D perhaps matches TRBD2 (6 bases). The V end was cut by 4 bases, the J end by 6 bases, with 16 bases between. The length of the CDR3 is 14 residues. Germline V CDR1 and CDR2: LGHNA, YNFKEQ. The CDR3 spells CASSPGRGFGEQYF. CDR3 DNA: TGTGCCAGCAGCCCCGGACGGGGGTTTGGCGAGCAGTACTTC.

V usage is TRBV3-1 (or the pseudogene TRBV3-2) and J usage is TRBJ1-1; D may be TRBD1 (6 bases). V shed 3 bases and J shed 10 bases, with 18 bases lying between them. CDR1 is LGHDT, CDR2 YNNKEL, per germline (reference sequence). CDR3 length equals 14 residues. The CDR3 is CASSHPLGGQGAFF. CDR3 coding DNA: TGTGCCAGCAGCCACCCCTTGGGGGGGCAGGGAGCTTTCTTT.

The genes are TRBV18 and TRBJ2-7; 8 bases line up with TRBD1. V gave up 6 bases and J gave up 7 bases; unmatched junction bases: 8. CDR1 and CDR2 (germline): KGHSH, LQKENI. The CDR3 runs to 13 residues. CDR3 residues: CASSAGQGGEQYF. The CDR3 region has the DNA TGTGCCAGCTCGGCCGGACAGGGCGGGGAGCAGTACTTC.

The chain is built from TRBV2 and TRBJ2-5, with TRBD2 matching 12 bases. Germline trimming cut 4 bases from V and 5 bases from J; bases unmatched to any gene: 5. Germline V gene data show CDR1 as SNHLY and CDR2 as FYNNEI. The CDR3 consists of 15 residues. Here the CDR3 DNA reads TGTGCCAGCAGTGGGCTAGCGGGGGGGCATGAGACCCAGTACTTC. Its protein product is CASSGLAGGHETQYF.

This clone came up once. The chain links TRBV18 to TRBJ1-2, with 8 bases identical to TRBD1. Per the germline V gene, CDR1 is KGHSH and CDR2 is LQKENI. The CDR3 is 13 amino acids. In nucleotides, the CDR3 is TGTGCAGCTGGGACAGGAAACGACTATGGCTACACCTTC. It is translated as CAAGTGNDYGYTF.